Listed below are T cell receptor beta chains from one sample, sequenced in a study of PD-1 blockade in classical Hodgkin lymphoma. Using immunoSEQ multiplex PCR, the repertoire was profiled, and TCRdb retains in-frame clones only, with some absent. Found here are about 100,000 clones, approximately 90% of them singletons; the top ten hold around 6.6%. This material consisted of peripheral blood mononuclear cells (PBMCs), taken before the second cycle of nivolumab. These receptors were obtained from a human donor with classical Hodgkin lymphoma. Each CDR3 is given with its conserved first and last residue. D genes are given only for firm matches. The size entry is marked missing in some rows and otherwise reads once, few, many or a size class.

clone_size,j_call,v_call,d_call,cdr3_aa,cdr3_nt
-,TRBJ1-1,TRBV6-5,TRBD1,CASSPSRTGEAFF,TGTGCCAGCAGTCCCTCGCGGACAGGGGAAGCTTTCTTT
-,TRBJ2-5,TRBV4-1,-,CASSQVAEPSKETQYF,TGCGCCAGCAGCCAAGTAGCGGAACCTTCCAAAGAGACCCAGTACTTC
-,TRBJ2-5,TRBV19,-,CASSNLKSGKEETQYF,TGTGCCAGTAGCAACCTTAAAAGCGGAAAAGAAGAGACCCAGTACTTC
few,TRBJ1-2,TRBV6-5,-,CASSYNTEPQGYTF,TGTGCCAGCAGTTACAACACGGAGCCCCAGGGCTACACCTTC
-,TRBJ1-4,TRBV7-2,TRBD1,CASSLVGQLSTNEKLFF,TGTGCCAGCAGCTTAGTGGGACAGCTTTCAACTAATGAAAAACTGTTTTTT
-,TRBJ2-1,TRBV28,-,CASRGSYNEQFF,TGTGCCAGCAGGGGGTCCTACAATGAGCAGTTCTTC
once,TRBJ2-3,TRBV9,-,CASSGTGRADTQYF,TGTGCCAGCAGCGGGACAGGGAGGGCAGATACGCAGTATTTT
-,TRBJ1-2,TRBV7-9,-,CASSVNPGAWNYGYTF,TGTGCCAGCAGCGTCAACCCAGGCGCCTGGAACTATGGCTACACCTTC
-,TRBJ1-2,TRBV19,-,CASSIEASVPGYTF,TGTGCCAGTAGTATAGAGGCGTCTGTCCCTGGCTACACCTTC
once,TRBJ2-1,TRBV10-1,TRBD1,CASSEWDGQGPYNEQFF,TGCGCCAGCAGTGAGTGGGATGGACAGGGACCCTACAATGAGCAGTTCTTC
-,TRBJ2-3,TRBV6-5,-,CASSFRDAKGTDTQYF,TGTGCCAGCAGTTTCCGGGACGCAAAAGGCACAGATACGCAGTATTTT
few,TRBJ1-2,TRBV20-1,-,CSARRGGYTF,TGCAGTGCTAGAAGGGGTGGCTACACCTTC
-,TRBJ2-3,TRBV27,TRBD2,CASSGGGPDTQYF,TGTGCCAGCAGCGGGGGGGGCCCGGATACGCAGTATTTT
-,TRBJ2-7,TRBV9,TRBD1,CASSVRDRGYPGYEQYF,TGTGCCAGCAGCGTCCGGGACAGGGGATATCCGGGGTACGAGCAGTACTTC
-,TRBJ1-1,TRBV7-2,-,CASSFAGANTEAFF,TGTGCCAGCAGCTTTGCAGGAGCGAACACTGAAGCTTTCTTT
once,TRBJ1-4,TRBV6-5,TRBD1,CASSTQGFNEKLFF,TGTGCCAGCAGTACACAGGGGTTTAATGAAAAACTGTTTTTT
-,TRBJ2-3,TRBV9,-,CASSVNQRTDTQYF,TGTGCCAGCAGCGTAAATCAGCGCACAGATACGCAGTATTTT
few,TRBJ2-3,TRBV28,TRBD2,CASGSGGATDTQYF,TGTGCCAGCGGGAGCGGGGGGGCAACAGATACGCAGTATTTT
-,TRBJ2-5,TRBV5-5,TRBD2,CASSPGGGQETQYF,TGTGCCAGCAGCCCTGGGGGGGGTCAAGAGACCCAGTACTTC
-,TRBJ2-1,TRBV9,TRBD2,CASSVVEGLAGDEQFF,TGTGCCAGCAGCGTAGTGGAGGGACTAGCGGGGGATGAGCAGTTCTTC
-,TRBJ2-1,TRBV5-4,TRBD1,CASSLSPQGALGNEQFF,TGTGCCAGCAGCCTCAGTCCCCAGGGGGCCCTGGGTAATGAGCAGTTCTTC
-,TRBJ1-5,TRBV10-3,-,CAISAVSSNQPQHF,TGTGCCATCAGTGCGGTCAGTAGCAATCAGCCCCAGCATTTT
few,TRBJ1-6,TRBV11-2,-,CASSLFSGENSPLHF,TGTGCCAGCAGCTTATTTTCAGGGGAAAATTCACCCCTCCACTTT
-,TRBJ1-2,TRBV28,-,CAGTRGGPNYGYTF,TGTGCCGGGACCCGGGGCGGACCTAACTATGGCTACACCTTC
-,TRBJ1-3,TRBV7-8,-,CASRREAGPGNTIYF,TGTGCCAGCAGGCGCGAGGCAGGGCCTGGAAACACCATATATTTT
-,TRBJ2-5,TRBV2,-,CASRDRVISYQETQYF,TGTGCCAGCAGGGATAGAGTGATTTCGTACCAAGAGACCCAGTACTTC
-,TRBJ1-5,TRBV7-2,TRBD1,CASSPTGGHQPQHF,TGTGCCAGCAGCCCTACAGGGGGCCATCAGCCCCAGCATTTT
-,TRBJ2-2,TRBV11-2,-,CASSFSRVDTGELFF,TGTGCCAGCAGCTTTTCCAGGGTGGACACCGGGGAGCTGTTTTTT
-,TRBJ1-2,TRBV15,TRBD1,CATSRGTGDPTGYGYTF,TGTGCCACCAGCAGGGGGACAGGGGACCCGACCGGTTATGGCTACACCTTC
-,TRBJ2-7,TRBV9,-,CASSPDSSYEQYF,TGTGCCAGCAGCCCGGACAGCTCCTACGAGCAGTACTTC
-,TRBJ2-3,TRBV9,TRBD2,CASSASGGTDTQYF,TGTGCCAGCAGCGCTAGCGGGGGCACAGATACGCAGTATTTT
-,TRBJ2-3,TRBV18,-,CASSPGGSTDTQYF,TGTGCCAGCTCACCAGGGGGTAGCACAGATACGCAGTATTTT
-,TRBJ2-3,TRBV7-3,TRBD2,CASSLSVAGAHTDTQYF,TGTGCCAGCAGCTTATCCGTAGCGGGGGCCCACACAGATACGCAGTATTTT
few,TRBJ2-3,TRBV4-2,-,CASSQDPVTDTQYF,TGTGCCAGCAGCCAAGATCCCGTCACAGATACGCAGTATTTT
-,TRBJ2-5,TRBV5-1,-,CASSLAGKGQETQYF,TGCGCCAGCAGCTTGGCCGGGAAGGGCCAAGAGACCCAGTACTTC
-,TRBJ2-2,TRBV9,-,CASSVLGRDSGELFF,TGTGCCAGCAGCGTATTAGGCAGGGACTCCGGGGAGCTGTTTTTT
-,TRBJ2-3,TRBV6-6,-,CASSYSLGSGADTQYF,TGTGCCAGCAGTTACTCCTTAGGGTCCGGGGCAGATACGCAGTATTTT
-,TRBJ2-1,TRBV7-6,TRBD2,CASSLAPSGGNNEQFF,TGTGCCAGCAGCTTAGCTCCTAGCGGGGGGAACAATGAGCAGTTCTTC
-,TRBJ1-1,TRBV7-2,-,CASSPRGAPGIDEAFF,TGTGCCAGCAGCCCCAGGGGCGCTCCTGGGATCGATGAAGCTTTCTTT
-,TRBJ1-6,TRBV10-3,TRBD1,CAIRSDRDNSPLHF,TGTGCCATCAGATCGGACAGGGATAATTCACCCCTCCACTTT
few,TRBJ1-5,TRBV9,-,CASSVGSIEQPQHF,TGTGCCAGCAGCGTAGGATCAATTGAACAGCCCCAGCATTTT
-,TRBJ2-1,TRBV7-9,-,CASSMRLAYNEQFF,TGTGCCAGCAGCATGCGACTAGCCTACAATGAGCAGTTCTTC
-,TRBJ1-2,TRBV27,-,CASSSTDVFVGYTF,TGTGCCAGCAGTTCAACTGACGTCTTTGTAGGCTACACCTTC
-,TRBJ2-1,TRBV7-9,-,CASSLAGDFSYNEQFF,TGTGCCAGCAGCTTAGCGGGGGATTTCTCCTACAATGAGCAGTTCTTC
-,TRBJ2-7,TRBV2,TRBD2,CASLEGTRAYEQYF,TGTGCCAGCCTAGAAGGGACTAGAGCCTACGAGCAGTACTTC
-,TRBJ1-1,TRBV5-1,-,CASSLAPGSMNTEAFF,TGCGCCAGCAGCTTGGCCCCCGGGAGCATGAACACTGAAGCTTTCTTT
-,TRBJ2-7,TRBV4-3,-,CASSQGRTYEQYF,TGCGCCAGCAGCCAAGGAAGGACCTACGAGCAGTACTTC
-,TRBJ2-7,TRBV2,TRBD2,CASFENGASGEHEQYF,TGTGCCAGTTTCGAGAACGGGGCTAGCGGGGAACACGAGCAGTACTTC
-,TRBJ2-1,TRBV7-2,-,CASSQDREWNEQFF,TGTGCCAGCAGCCAAGATCGGGAGTGGAATGAGCAGTTCTTC
-,TRBJ2-5,TRBV21-1,-,CAILRGRPQETQYF,TGTGCCATACTCAGGGGGCGCCCTCAAGAGACCCAGTACTTC
-,TRBJ2-3,TRBV25-1,-,CASSEKVIPRDGTDTQYF,TGTGCCAGCAGTGAGAAGGTGATACCTAGAGACGGGACAGATACGCAGTATTTT